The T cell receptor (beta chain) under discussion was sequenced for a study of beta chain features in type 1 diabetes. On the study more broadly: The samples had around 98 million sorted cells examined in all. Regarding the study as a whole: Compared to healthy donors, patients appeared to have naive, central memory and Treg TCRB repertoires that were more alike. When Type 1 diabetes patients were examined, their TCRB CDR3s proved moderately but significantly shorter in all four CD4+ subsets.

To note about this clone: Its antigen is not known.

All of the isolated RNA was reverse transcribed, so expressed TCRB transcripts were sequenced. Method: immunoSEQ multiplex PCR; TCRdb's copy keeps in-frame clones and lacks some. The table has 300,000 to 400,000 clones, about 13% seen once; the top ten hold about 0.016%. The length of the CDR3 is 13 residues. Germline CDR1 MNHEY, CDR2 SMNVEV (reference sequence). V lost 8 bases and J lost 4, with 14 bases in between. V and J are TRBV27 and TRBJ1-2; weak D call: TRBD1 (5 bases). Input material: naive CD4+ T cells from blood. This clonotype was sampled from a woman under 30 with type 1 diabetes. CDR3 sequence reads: CASGPGVVYGYTF. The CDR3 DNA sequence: TGTGCCAGCGGCCCGGGGGTCGTCTATGGCTACACCTTC.